This entry is about one TCR beta chain. Its cognate antigen is unknown. This record belongs to a study of beta chain features in type 1 diabetes. General study points: The naive, central memory and Treg TCRB repertoires showed an apparent similarity that was greater among patients than among healthy donors. TCRB CDR3 length was moderately but significantly reduced in all four CD4+ subsets of Type 1 diabetes patients. cDNA sequencing could over-represent cells with high TCR expression.

Reverse transcription of all isolated RNA meant that expressed TCRB transcripts were sequenced. Using immunoSEQ multiplex PCR, the repertoire was profiled, and TCRdb retains in-frame clones only, with some absent. The sample has 330,000 or so clones, 13% to 15% seen once; the top ten hold approximately 6.7%. The CDR3 sequence is 11 residues long. Germline CDR1 reads SNHLY; CDR2 reads FYNNEI. V was clipped by 2 bases and J by 5 bases, with 2 bases between them. CD4+ naive, central memory, regulatory and stem cell-like memory subsets were isolated by sorting on CD45RO/CCR7/CD25/CD127/CD95/CD27. The rearrangement links TRBV2 to TRBJ2-3; unclear D gene. This clonotype was sampled from a young man in good health. Sequencing was carried out using central memory CD4+ T cells from blood. The CDR3 protein is CASSEQDTQYF. The CDR3, as DNA: TGTGCCAGCAGTGAACAAGATACGCAGTATTTT. Full variable domain (missing parts from reference TRBV2 and TRBJ2-3): EPEVTQTPSHQVTQMGQEVILRCVPISNHLYFYWYRQILGQKVEFLVSFYNNEISEKSEIFDDQFSVERPDGSNFTLKIRSTKLEDSAMYFCASSEQDTQYFGPGTRLTVL.